Given below is one T cell receptor (beta chain) in context. No antigen is known for it. The data originate from a study of CD8 T cells in ankylosing spondylitis. Findings and limits, study-wide: The study identified a TCR beta motif of under 10 highly homologous variants that appeared characteristic of ankylosing spondylitis blood. Certain motif variants had earlier appeared in reactive arthritis synovial fluid and blood. Reports say disease-linked clones showed up significantly more in matched ankylosing spondylitis synovial fluid. Clones that were linked to disease were CD8+ and were relatively rare in peripheral blood.

Quantitative 5'-RACE with molecular barcodes generated TCR beta libraries. One entry per CDR3 protein, called by TCRdb with MiXCR from the 5' RACE reads. In the table there are 700,000 to 850,000 distinct CDR3 sequences, 10% to 15% of which are singletons. This CDR3 is 15 amino acids long. V lost 3 bases to trimming and J lost 0 bases, with 12 bases between them. The rearrangement links TRBV12-3 or TRBV12-4 to TRBJ2-7; tentatively, D is TRBD1 (5 bases). The sample consisted of blood, either unsorted or a sorted T cell fraction (not recorded which). The receptor comes from a male donor with ankylosing spondylitis. The DNA for the CDR3 is TGTGCCAGCAGTTTTGGGGCCATGAGCTCCTACGAGCAGTACTTC. This gives the protein CASSFGAMSSYEQYF.